The rows below give T cell receptor beta chains drawn from one sample of a study of Graves' ophthalmopathy and Graves' hyperthyroidism. From the multiplex PCR reads, TCRdb called clonotypes with MiXCR, one entry per CDR3 protein. The sample consists of some 1.1 million distinct CDR3 sequences, roughly two fifths of them appearing once. Specimen: peripheral blood or thyroid tissue (not recorded which). The receptors originated from an adult man with Graves' hyperthyroidism. Both conserved end residues are part of each CDR3. The D gene is left open where the match is weak. Clone size appears in some rows only: once, few, many, or a class for an expanded clone.

D,size,J,V,CDR3,DNA
NA,NA,TRBJ2-7,TRBV5-1,CASSLTLGRNEQYF,TGCGCCAGCAGCTTGACCCTAGGCCGAAACGAGCAGTACTTC
NA,many,TRBJ2-7,TRBV7-7,CASSLDSQYEQYF,TGTGCCAGCAGCTTAGACAGCCAGTACGAGCAGTACTTC
NA,NA,TRBJ2-3,TRBV11-1,CASSLTRQDTQYF,TGTGCCAGCAGCTTAACTCGTCAAGATACGCAGTATTTT
NA,NA,TRBJ2-2,TRBV9,CASTGSSERGELFF,TGTGCCAGCACCGGGTCTTCGGAGCGCGGGGAGCTGTTTTTT
NA,few,TRBJ1-1,TRBV6-5,CASSPREGGDTEAFF,TGTGCCAGCAGTCCCCGGGAGGGAGGGGACACTGAAGCTTTCTTT
TRBD2,NA,TRBJ2-2,TRBV19,CASSIVAGGAGELFF,TGTGCCAGTAGCATCGTGGCGGGAGGGGCCGGGGAGCTGTTTTTT
NA,many,TRBJ1-1,TRBV7-9,CASSLATGFTEAFF,TGTGCCAGCAGCTTAGCAACAGGCTTCACTGAAGCTTTCTTT
TRBD2,many,TRBJ2-7,TRBV20-1,CSAREAGGPYEQYF,TGCAGTGCTAGAGAGGCGGGAGGTCCCTACGAGCAGTACTTC
NA,many,TRBJ2-5,TRBV7-9,CASSLGGSRETQYF,TGTGCCAGCAGCTTAGGCGGCAGTCGGGAGACCCAGTACTTC
TRBD2,NA,TRBJ2-7,TRBV25-1,CASSTPGTSRNEQYF,TGTGCCAGCAGTACCCCCGGGACTAGCAGGAACGAGCAGTACTTC
NA,many,TRBJ2-7,TRBV2,CASSGEGGQVEQYF,TGTGCCAGCAGCGGCGAGGGGGGGCAGGTGGAGCAGTATTTC
TRBD1,NA,TRBJ1-2,TRBV5-6,CASSSGTGLSYGYTF,TGTGCCAGCAGCTCCGGGACAGGGTTGAGCTATGGCTACACCTTC
NA,NA,TRBJ1-3,TRBV30,CAWETGGLGNTIYF,TGTGCCTGGGAGACGGGGGGCCTCGGAAACACCATATATTTT
NA,many,TRBJ2-7,TRBV29-1,CSVERGNPYEQYF,TGCAGCGTTGAAAGGGGAAACCCTTACGAGCAGTACTTC
NA,NA,TRBJ2-7,TRBV14,CASDIFEQYF,TGTGCCAGCGACATATTCGAGCAGTACTTC
NA,many,TRBJ1-1,TRBV20-1,CSARSDDTEAFF,TGCAGTGCTAGGAGTGATGACACTGAAGCTTTCTTT
NA,many,TRBJ2-7,TRBV2,CASSEPDIGQITSYEQYF,TGTGCCAGCAGTGAACCAGACATCGGACAGATTACCTCCTACGAGCAGTACTTC
NA,few,TRBJ1-2,TRBV12-3/TRBV12-4,CASGQGSRRGYTF,TGTGCTAGTGGCCAAGGATCCCGGCGAGGCTACACCTTC
NA,NA,TRBJ2-6,TRBV20-1,CSANVLTF,TGCAGTGCCAACGTCCTGACTTTC
NA,many,TRBJ1-2,TRBV29-1,CSVGSFGADGYTF,TGCAGCGTTGGTTCCTTCGGGGCGGATGGCTACACCTTC
NA,NA,TRBJ2-7,TRBV10-2,CASRTTTYEQYF,TGTGCCAGCAGGACCACGACCTACGAGCAGTACTTC
NA,once,TRBJ2-5,TRBV10-3,CASRETQGMRGQPQYF,TGTGCCAGCAGGGAAACACAGGGAATGCGCGGTCAGCCCCAGTACTTC
NA,NA,TRBJ1-4,TRBV7-9,CASSLGGSANEKLVF,TGTGCCAGCAGCTTAGGGGGGAGCGCTAATGAAAAACTGGTTTTT
NA,many,TRBJ1-2,TRBV7-8,CASSSNRESLPVAGYTF,TGTGCCAGCAGCTCCAACAGGGAGTCCTTGCCGGTCGCTGGCTACACCTTC
TRBD2,once,TRBJ2-2,TRBV6-6,CASFPAGLTGELFF,TGTGCCAGCTTCCCAGCGGGACTAACTGGGGAGCTGTTTTTT
NA,many,TRBJ1-1,TRBV6-5,CASSYTGSYTEAFF,TGTGCCAGCAGTTATACAGGGTCGTACACTGAAGCTTTCTTT
NA,NA,TRBJ2-7,TRBV5-6,CASSLEGGGTYEQYF,TGTGCCAGCAGCTTGGAGGGCGGCGGGACCTACGAGCAGTACTTC
NA,many,TRBJ1-1,TRBV4-1,CASSQVFGYTEAFF,TGCGCCAGCAGCCAAGTCTTCGGTTACACTGAAGCTTTCTTT
TRBD1,NA,TRBJ1-1,TRBV29-1,CSVDGQGVNTEAFF,TGCAGCGTTGACGGACAGGGTGTGAACACTGAAGCTTTCTTT
NA,NA,TRBJ1-2,TRBV15,CATSRVRESYGYTF,TGTGCCACCAGCAGAGTCAGGGAGTCCTATGGCTACACCTTC
NA,few,TRBJ2-7,TRBV7-8,CASSPGTLGEQYF,TGTGCCAGCAGCCCCGGGACACTCGGCGAGCAGTACTTC
TRBD1,many,TRBJ1-6,TRBV10-3,CAINAGQTNSPLHF,TGTGCCATCAATGCGGGACAGACAAATTCACCCCTCCACTTT
NA,many,TRBJ2-5,TRBV5-1,CASSWGLGSQETQYF,TGCGCCAGCAGCTGGGGCCTCGGCAGCCAAGAGACCCAGTACTTC
TRBD1,many,TRBJ1-5,TRBV19,CASSMGQPDQPQHF,TGTGCCAGTAGTATGGGACAGCCCGATCAGCCCCAGCATTTT
NA,NA,TRBJ1-3,TRBV6-1,CASSGRHGSGNTIYF,TGTGCCAGCAGTGGACGGCACGGCTCTGGAAACACCATATATTTT
NA,many,TRBJ1-6,TRBV9,CASSVTPGDNSPLHF,TGTGCCAGCAGCGTAACACCGGGAGATAATTCACCCCTCCACTTT
NA,NA,TRBJ1-4,TRBV12-3/TRBV12-4,CASSLVRGSGERTNEKLFF,TGTGCCAGCAGTTTAGTACGGGGATCGGGGGAACGAACTAATGAAAAACTGTTTTTT
TRBD2,few,TRBJ2-5,TRBV7-2,CASSGRGGWETQYF,TGTGCCAGTAGCGGGAGGGGTGGTTGGGAGACCCAGTACTTC
NA,NA,TRBJ1-4,TRBV7-2,CASSERASSEKLFF,TGTGCCAGCAGTGAACGGGCATCATCCGAAAAACTGTTTTTT
NA,NA,TRBJ1-2,TRBV5-6,CASSTLGVGRNYGYTF,TGTGCCAGCAGCACCCTGGGTGTGGGGCGGAACTATGGCTACACCTTC
NA,many,TRBJ1-5,TRBV7-2,CASSPAADVAQHF,TGTGCCAGCAGCCCCGCCGCGGATGTCGCCCAGCATTTT
NA,few,TRBJ2-7,TRBV11-2,CASSLLGGQVLWEQYF,TGTGCCAGCAGCTTATTAGGCGGGCAGGTCCTCTGGGAGCAGTACTTC
NA,NA,TRBJ1-4,TRBV9,CASSQSGFAEKLFF,TGTGCCAGCAGCCAATCGGGGTTTGCTGAAAAACTGTTTTTT
NA,NA,TRBJ1-1,TRBV19,CASSEKTEAFF,TGTGCCAGTAGCGAGAAGACTGAAGCTTTCTTT
NA,many,TRBJ2-2,TRBV5-1,CASSLDGGPGELFF,TGCGCCAGCAGCTTGGATGGGGGTCCCGGGGAGCTGTTTTTT
TRBD1,NA,TRBJ2-7,TRBV7-9,CASSFRGLGEQYF,TGTGCCAGCAGCTTCAGGGGGCTTGGCGAGCAGTACTTC
TRBD1,NA,TRBJ1-2,TRBV4-1,CASSQDRGRRGYTF,TGTGCCAGCAGCCAAGATAGGGGGCGACGAGGCTACACCTTC
NA,many,TRBJ1-1,TRBV7-9,CASSFSGAEAFF,TGTGCCAGCAGTTTTTCAGGGGCTGAAGCTTTCTTT
NA,NA,TRBJ1-4,TRBV15,CATSRNAGLGQNERLFF,TGTGCCACCAGCCGTAACGCTGGACTGGGGCAGAATGAAAGACTGTTTTTT
NA,NA,TRBJ1-5,TRBV6-5,CASSEVFWGRSQPQHF,TGTGCCAGCAGTGAAGTGTTTTGGGGTAGGAGTCAGCCCCAGCATTTT
NA,many,TRBJ1-2,TRBV10-3,CAISVRQGNYGYTF,TGTGCCATCAGTGTACGGCAGGGAAACTATGGCTACACCTTC